These T cell receptor beta chains were read from a single sample in a study of blood T cell repertoires in COVID-19. Sequencing was performed with immunoSEQ multiplex PCR; in TCRdb, only in-frame clones are kept and a portion is missing. Among around 250,000 clones listed, more than 75% were seen once. The sequenced sample was PBMCs or T cells enriched from blood (not recorded which). These receptors came from a woman aged 50 to 60 who had recovered from COVID-19. Both conserved end residues are part of each CDR3. A D gene is named only where the DNA matches it firmly. Clone size, where shown, is once, few, many, or a class for clones that have expanded.

clone_size	v_call	j_call	d_call	cdr3_aa	cdr3_nt
.	TRBV5-1	TRBJ2-3	TRBD2	CASSLGSSGASTDTQYF	TGCGCCAGCAGCTTGGGCTCTAGCGGGGCTAGCACAGATACGCAGTATTTT
.	TRBV19	TRBJ1-4	TRBD1	CASSILNRGLEEKLFF	TGTGCCAGTAGTATACTGAACAGGGGGCTGGAGGAAAAACTGTTTTTT
.	TRBV4-1	TRBJ1-1	.	CASSQEWGRWREAFF	TGCGCCAGCAGCCAAGAATGGGGGCGCTGGAGGGAAGCTTTCTTT
once	TRBV28	TRBJ1-1	.	CASLRGYTEAFF	TGTGCCAGCTTGCGGGGCTACACTGAAGCTTTCTTT
once	TRBV2	TRBJ1-5	TRBD1	CASTEGQGLNQPQHF	TGTGCCAGCACTGAGGGACAGGGTCTGAATCAGCCCCAGCATTTT
.	TRBV12-3/TRBV12-4	TRBJ1-2	.	CASSSRGAGYTF	TGTGCCAGCAGTTCGCGGGGAGCTGGCTACACCTTC
.	TRBV28	TRBJ1-6	TRBD1	CASSPDRNSPLHF	TGTGCCAGCAGCCCGGACAGGAATTCACCCCTCCACTTT
.	TRBV7-9	TRBJ2-3	TRBD2	CASSWTSGDYDTQYF	TGTGCCAGCAGTTGGACTAGCGGAGACTACGATACGCAGTATTTT
.	TRBV28	TRBJ1-2	TRBD1	CAIHGTAYGYTF	TGTGCCATACATGGGACAGCCTATGGCTACACCTTC
.	TRBV5-8	TRBJ1-4	.	CASGQGWTNEKLFF	TGTGCCAGCGGTCAGGGGTGGACTAATGAAAAACTGTTTTTT
.	TRBV3-1/TRBV3-2	TRBJ1-1	.	CASSQLGRTSEAFF	TGTGCCAGCAGCCAACTAGGAAGGACATCGGAAGCTTTCTTT
.	TRBV28	TRBJ2-5	.	CASSPGDQETQYF	TGTGCCAGCAGTCCCGGGGACCAAGAGACCCAGTACTTC
.	TRBV5-1	TRBJ2-7	.	CASSLYPSTGSTTPYEQYF	TGCGCCAGCAGCTTGTATCCATCAACCGGGTCTACTACGCCCTACGAGCAGTACTTC
.	TRBV24-1	TRBJ1-2	.	CATGQLTIGYTF	TGTGCCACCGGCCAACTAACCATAGGCTACACCTTC
.	TRBV29-1	TRBJ2-3	.	CSVSDTQYF	TGCAGCGTCTCAGATACGCAGTATTTT
.	TRBV3-1/TRBV3-2	TRBJ1-1	.	CASSQDRVTEAFF	TGTGCCAGCAGCCAAGACAGGGTAACTGAAGCTTTCTTT
few	TRBV5-4	TRBJ2-3	TRBD2	CASSPGLAADTQYF	TGTGCCAGCAGCCCTGGACTAGCGGCAGATACGCAGTATTTT
.	TRBV6-4	TRBJ1-1	TRBD1	CASRGTGRDTEAFF	TGTGCCAGCAGGGGGACAGGACGGGACACTGAAGCTTTCTTT
.	TRBV14	TRBJ1-2	.	CASSQFQGVYGYTF	TGTGCCAGCAGCCAATTTCAGGGTGTCTATGGCTACACCTTC
once	TRBV7-3	TRBJ1-2	.	CASSLAVNYGYTF	TGTGCCAGCAGCCTGGCAGTCAACTATGGCTACACCTTC
.	TRBV6-5	TRBJ1-2	.	CASQGNYGYTF	TGTGCCAGCCAGGGTAACTATGGCTACACCTTC
.	TRBV12-3/TRBV12-4	TRBJ2-3	.	CASSLGDTQYF	TGTGCCAGCAGCCTCGGGGATACGCAGTATTTT
.	TRBV24-1	TRBJ1-5	.	CATSSSGGSNQPQHF	TGTGCCACCAGTTCTTCCGGGGGTAGCAATCAGCCCCAGCATTTT
.	TRBV11-1	TRBJ1-6	TRBD1	CASSPPTGWDSPLHF	TGTGCCAGCAGCCCACCGACAGGGTGGGACTCACCCCTCCACTTT
.	TRBV12-5	TRBJ1-5	TRBD1	CASGGTEYSNQPQHF	TGTGCTAGTGGCGGGACAGAATATAGCAATCAGCCCCAGCATTTT
.	TRBV30	TRBJ1-1	TRBD1	CAWSDTGGTEAFF	TGTGCCTGGAGTGACACAGGGGGAACTGAAGCTTTCTTT
.	TRBV5-1	TRBJ2-5	TRBD2	CASSLGGGVQETQYF	TGCGCCAGCAGCTTGGGCGGGGGGGTGCAAGAGACCCAGTACTTC
.	TRBV18	TRBJ1-2	.	CASSLRDTNYGYTF	TGTGCCAGCTCACTCCGGGACACCAACTATGGCTACACCTTC
once	TRBV19	TRBJ1-2	.	CASSIALVSGYTF	TGTGCCAGTAGTATAGCGTTGGTAAGCGGCTACACCTTC
.	TRBV30	TRBJ2-3	TRBD2	CACRLAGGGTDTQYF	TGTGCCTGCAGACTAGCGGGAGGCGGCACAGATACGCAGTATTTT
.	TRBV19	TRBJ1-2	TRBD1	CASSISKGGTGYGYTF	TGTGCCAGTAGTATATCAAAAGGTGGGACAGGCTATGGCTACACCTTC
.	TRBV7-2	TRBJ2-3	.	CASSLGLGDTQYF	TGTGCCAGCAGCTTAGGGCTCGGGGATACGCAGTATTTT